Presented here are 25 T cell receptor beta chains from one specimen sequenced in a study of cytomegalovirus exposure and HLA in healthy donors. The PCR was carried out with 60 Vbeta primers and 13 Jbeta primers. Clones were read by immunoSEQ multiplex PCR, and TCRdb kept only the in-frame ones, dropping some. Of 150,000 to 200,000 clones listed, about 80% are singletons. Sequenced sample: PBMCs. The receptor set was obtained from a young woman in good health and CMV-seropositive.

The rearrangement links TRBV28 to TRBJ2-7; unclear D gene. Germline V gene sequence: CDR1 MDHEN, CDR2 SYDVKM. This CDR3 has 11 residues. The ends were cut back, 5 bases at V and 4 bases at J, with 6 bases in the middle. The CDR3 spells CASSPLYEQYF. CDR3 nucleotides: TGTGCCAGCAGTCCCCTTTACGAGCAGTACTTC.

This chain connects TRBV15 to TRBJ2-7, with D possibly matching TRBD1 (6 bases). Germline lookup yields CDR1 LNHNV and CDR2 YYDKDF (reference sequence). This CDR3 comprises 15 residues. V shed 8 bases and J shed 3 bases, with 20 bases lying between them. This CDR3 reads CATRPDSDPLYEQYF. The CDR3 region has the DNA TGTGCCACCCGCCCGGACAGCGACCCACTCTACGAGCAGTACTTC.

The rearrangement links TRBV5-1 to TRBJ2-3; a possible D gene is TRBD2 (5 bases). This CDR3 comprises 15 residues. The V end lost 1 base, the J end lost 4 bases, and 13 bases lay between the germline ends. Germline CDR1 and CDR2: SGHRS and YFSETQ. CDR3 in DNA: TGCGCCAGCAGCTTGTTCGGGGAAAGGGCAGATACGCAGTATTTT. It codes for CASSLFGERADTQYF. The variable domain in full, completed from reference TRBV5-1 and TRBJ2-3, reads KAGVTQTPRYLIKTRGQQVTLSCSPISGHRSVSWYQQTPGQGLQFLFEYFSETQRNKGNFPGRFSGRQFSNSRSEMNVSTLELGDSALYLCASSLFGERADTQYFGPGTRLTVL.

The rearrangement links TRBV9 to TRBJ1-2; tentatively, D is TRBD1 (5 bases). CDR1 SGDLS and CDR2 YYNGEE come from the germline V gene. CDR3 length equals 14 residues. The V and J ends lost 0 bases and 2 bases respectively, with 8 bases between them. CDR3 nucleotides: TGTGCCAGCAGCGTAGGTGCAGGGAACTATGGCTACACCTTC. Translated, it gives CASSVGAGNYGYTF.

The CDR3 protein is CASSLVLGGGPYEQYF. CDR3 DNA: TGTGCCAGCAGCTTAGTCCTTGGGGGGGGCCCCTACGAGCAGTACTTC. The chain recombines TRBV7-8 with TRBJ2-7; possibly TRBD2 for D (7 bases). CDR3 size: 16 residues. V was trimmed by 1 base and J by 2 bases, leaving 15 bases between them. CDR1 is SGHVS, CDR2 FQNEAQ, per germline.

The chain employs TRBV29-1 and TRBJ2-7, with 8 positions matching TRBD1. Trimming removed 4 bases from V and 4 bases from J; junction bases left unmatched: 9. Germline CDR1 is SQVTM and CDR2 is ANQGSEA. The CDR3 sequence is 14 residues long. CDR3 loop: CSVGVQGAAYEQYF. The CDR3 nucleotides read TGCAGCGTTGGGGTGCAGGGGGCGGCTTACGAGCAGTACTTC.

The gene calls are TRBV27 and TRBJ2-1; 8 bases map to TRBD2. The CDR3 runs 15 residues. The germline CDR1 and CDR2 sequences are MNHEY and SMNVEV (reference sequence). The ends lost 5 bases at V and 6 bases at J; junction bases unmatched: 9. CDR3 nucleotide sequence: TGTGCCAGCAGTAAGACTAGCGTGGACGTCAATGAGCAGTTCTTC. Protein: CASSKTSVDVNEQFF.

The chain couples TRBV10-2 to TRBJ2-7; D is possibly TRBD1 (6 bases). The CDR3 length is 12 residues. V lost 3 bases, J lost 6 bases, and 9 bases lay in between. Germline CDR1 is WSHSY and CDR2 is SAAADI. The CDR3 protein is CASSEWGREQYF. The CDR3 DNA sequence: TGCGCCAGCAGTGAATGGGGGCGCGAGCAGTACTTC.

V and J are TRBV19 and TRBJ2-7, with a possible D match to TRBD2 (6 bases). The CDR3 consists of 15 residues. The germline V gene has CDR1 LNHDA and CDR2 SQIVND (reference sequence). Trimming pared 6 bases from V and 2 bases from J, leaving 17 bases between. The CDR3 reads CASRYQGGATYEQYF. The CDR3 nucleotides read TGTGCCAGTAGATATCAGGGCGGGGCAACCTACGAGCAGTACTTC.

This clone was seen a single time. This rearrangement joins TRBV28 to TRBJ2-3, with 10 bases matching TRBD2. The germline gives CDR1 MDHEN, CDR2 SYDVKM. The CDR3 runs 16 residues. The V gene end was trimmed by 3 bases and the J gene end by 11 bases; junction bases not matched to a gene: 14. CDR3 loop: CASSLGAGLAVGGQYF. The CDR3 DNA follows: TGTGCCAGCAGTTTGGGGGCAGGACTAGCGGTCGGCGGGCAGTATTTT.

There are a few counts of this clone. V gene TRBV13 combines with J gene TRBJ2-3, with D unclear. Germline V gene lookup returns CDR1 PRHDT and CDR2 FYEKMQ (reference sequence). Trimming pared 4 bases from V and 0 bases from J, leaving 8 bases between. This CDR3 is built from 14 residues. For the CDR3, the DNA is TGTGCCAGCAGCTCCCTTCGGAGCACAGATACGCAGTATTTT. Protein: CASSSLRSTDTQYF.

V is TRBV2 and J is TRBJ1-2; a weak D match, TRBD1 (5 bases). V shed 6 bases and J shed 7 bases, with 24 bases lying between them. CDR3 size: 16 residues. From germline, CDR1 is SNHLY and CDR2 FYNNEI. The CDR3 DNA reads as TGTGCCAGCAGCGGCGGGGGGACCGAACCCTTTTCTGGCTACACCTTC. Its translation: CASSGGGTEPFSGYTF. Drawing the rest from reference TRBV2 and TRBJ1-2, the complete variable domain is EPEVTQTPSHQVTQMGQEVILRCVPISNHLYFYWYRQILGQKVEFLVSFYNNEISEKSEIFDDQFSVERPDGSNFTLKIRSTKLEDSAMYFCASSGGGTEPFSGYTFGSGTRLTVV.

As to this clone: This specimen includes other DNA sequences encoding the same CDR3. This chain uses TRBV2 with TRBJ1-5; D is ambiguous. Between the trimmed V and J ends, which lost 6 bases and 0 bases, there was a span of 12 bases. CDR1 and CDR2 from the germline V gene are SNHLY and FYNNEI. This CDR3 has 15 amino acids. As DNA, the CDR3 is TGTGCCAGCAGCGAGCGCCGGGATAGCAATCAGCCCCAGCATTTT. This gives the protein CASSERRDSNQPQHF.

V gene TRBV27 combines with J gene TRBJ2-2; 7 bases match TRBD1. The germline V gene encodes CDR1 MNHEY and CDR2 SMNVEV (reference sequence). The ends lost 3 bases at V and 7 bases at J; junction bases unmatched: 5. The CDR3 sequence is 14 residues long. CDR3 sequence reads: CASSLTGSSGELFF. As DNA, the CDR3 is TGTGCCAGCAGTTTGACAGGGTCAAGCGGGGAGCTGTTTTTT.

This chain links TRBV6-5 with TRBJ2-2, with TRBD2 matching 9 bases. In germline, CDR1 is MNHEY, CDR2 SVGAGI. The CDR3 consists of 15 residues. Germline trimming cut 6 bases from V and 6 bases from J; bases unmatched to any gene: 8. The CDR3, as DNA: TGTGCCAGCAGACAGGTAGCGGGAGTCCCCGGGGAGCTGTTTTTT. Translated: CASRQVAGVPGELFF.

The table lists this clone with a count of one. The chain joins TRBV6-5 to TRBJ2-1; 7 bases are a match to TRBD1. J was trimmed by 15 bases and V by 0 bases; bases with no gene match: 8. The CDR3 loop spans 13 amino acids. Germline V gives CDR1 MNHEY, CDR2 SVGAGI. The chain's CDR3 is CASSYSGQSSAFF. The CDR3 bases are TGTGCCAGCAGTTACTCGGGACAGAGTAGTGCGTTCTTC.

The rearrangement uses TRBV28 and TRBJ2-7, with D perhaps TRBD2 (6 bases). The CDR3 extends over 13 amino acids. Trimming took off 2 bases at V and 3 bases at J, with 8 bases between the two ends. Germline values: CDR1 MDHEN, CDR2 SYDVKM. CDR3: CASSLAGLYEQYF. For the CDR3, the DNA is TGTGCCAGCAGTTTAGCGGGGCTCTACGAGCAGTACTTC.

The chain combines TRBV4-1 with TRBJ2-5; 8 bases align to TRBD2. The CDR3 consists of 15 residues. Germline loops: CDR1 MGHRA, CDR2 YSYEKL. Trimming removed 5 bases from V and 4 bases from J; junction bases left unmatched: 9. The CDR3 here is CASSSTGGGRETQYF. The CDR3 DNA reads as TGCGCCAGCAGCTCCACCGGGGGGGGTCGAGAGACCCAGTACTTC.

The V and J genes are TRBV7-3 and TRBJ2-6; D unclear. Trimming cost V 6 bases and J 0 bases, with 9 bases left between them. The CDR3 spans 15 residues. Per germline, CDR1 SGHTA and CDR2 FQGTGA. The CDR3 spells CASSLALSGANVLTF. The CDR3 DNA reads TGTGCCAGCAGTCTGGCCCTCTCTGGGGCCAACGTCCTGACTTTC.

This sequence joins TRBV29-1 and TRBJ1-1; D is unclear. V was cut by 2 bases and J by 1 base, with 8 bases left in between. Germline V gene lookup returns CDR1 SQVTM and CDR2 ANQGSEA. This CDR3 comprises 13 residues. CDR3 loop: CSVERAGNTEAFF. The DNA of the CDR3 is TGCAGCGTTGAAAGAGCAGGGAACACTGAAGCTTTCTTT. The full variable domain, with the rest looked up from reference TRBV29-1 and TRBJ1-1, is SAVISQKPSRDICQRGTSLTIQCQVDSQVTMMFWYRQQPGQSLTLIATANQGSEATYESGFVIDKFPISRPNLTFSTLTVSNMSPEDSSIYLCSVERAGNTEAFFGQGTRLTVV.

The gene calls are TRBV11-3 and TRBJ2-5, with TRBD2 identical over 13 bases. The germline V gene encodes CDR1 SGHNT and CDR2 YENEEA. This CDR3 is 16 amino acids long. The trim removed 5 bases at V and 0 bases at J, leaving 3 bases unmatched. This CDR3 is CASSSGTSGNQETQYF. The DNA for the CDR3 is TGTGCCAGCAGCAGCGGGACTAGCGGGAACCAAGAGACCCAGTACTTC.

The genes are TRBV29-1 and TRBJ1-2; D is perhaps TRBD1 (5 bases). This CDR3 is built from 15 residues. CDR1 and CDR2 from the germline V gene are SQVTM and ANQGSEA. Trimming pared 4 bases from V and 5 bases from J, leaving 20 bases between. This chain's CDR3 is CSVVGYGQLKYGYTF. The CDR3 coding sequence is TGCAGCGTTGTCGGTTATGGACAATTAAAATATGGCTACACCTTC. The whole variable domain, filled in from reference TRBV29-1 and TRBJ1-2, reads SAVISQKPSRDICQRGTSLTIQCQVDSQVTMMFWYRQQPGQSLTLIATANQGSEATYESGFVIDKFPISRPNLTFSTLTVSNMSPEDSSIYLCSVVGYGQLKYGYTFGSGTRLTVV.

The chain combines TRBV29-1 with TRBJ1-2; 12 nucleotides line up with TRBD1. The germline V gene encodes CDR1 SQVTM and CDR2 ANQGSEA. The CDR3 loop spans 11 amino acids. The junction had 2 bases not matched to a gene; V was cut back by 5 bases and J by 10 bases. CDR3 bases: TGCAGCGTTAGGGACAGGGGGCCCTACACCTTC. This encodes CSVRDRGPYTF. Full variable domain (rest looked up from reference TRBV29-1 and TRBJ1-2): SAVISQKPSRDICQRGTSLTIQCQVDSQVTMMFWYRQQPGQSLTLIATANQGSEATYESGFVIDKFPISRPNLTFSTLTVSNMSPEDSSIYLCSVRDRGPYTFGSGTRLTVV.

V and J are TRBV7-8 and TRBJ2-1, with TRBD2 identical over 12 bases. The germline CDR1 and CDR2 sequences are SGHVS and FQNEAQ. There are 17 residues in the CDR3. Unmatched junction bases numbered 13, after V lost 5 bases and J lost 8 bases. The CDR3 DNA follows: TGTGCCAGCAGCCCCCGGAGGCTAGCGGGAGGGGGGGATGAGCAGTTCTTC. This encodes CASSPRRLAGGGDEQFF.

This clone was seen more than once but under ten times. The chain couples TRBV18 to TRBJ2-7; D may be TRBD1 (5 bases). The CDR3 loop spans 14 amino acids. Trimming stripped 3 bases from V and 2 bases from J, with 11 bases between. Looked up from germline, CDR1 is KGHSH and CDR2 is LQKENI. CDR3 in DNA: TGTGCCAGCTCACCCCCAGGGTTAACCTACGAGCAGTACTTC. It translates to CASSPPGLTYEQYF.